The text below deals with one T cell receptor beta chain. Its antigen is currently unknown. These data originate in a study of T cells in Graves' hyperthyroidism and ophthalmopathy. Study-level findings and limits: Through a model of 13 V-J features, ophthalmopathy was separated from stable hyperthyroidism.

Germline V CDR1 and CDR2: SGHRS, YFSETQ. V lost 3 bases and J lost 7; bases outside the gene matches: 7. The CDR3 extends over 14 amino acids. The investigators amplified TCR beta CDR3 regions from RNA transcripts. The primer set for the first-round RT-PCR of the TCR CDR3 was HTBI. TCRdb processed the multiplex PCR reads anew with MiXCR; each CDR3 protein has one entry. The sample yields 300,000 to 400,000 distinct CDR3 sequences, less than 20% seen once. It was roughly 10 ml of fresh peripheral blood that supplied the PBMCs. The sequence was collected from a man younger than 35 with Graves' ophthalmopathy. J is TRBJ2-7 and V is TRBV5-1; TRBD1 agrees at 10 bases. Sequencing was done on a sample of blood. This CDR3 is CASSSRQGAGEQYF. The CDR3 DNA sequence: TGCGCCAGCAGCTCGAGACAGGGGGCCGGTGAGCAGTACTTC.